The rows below give T cell receptor beta chains drawn from one sample of a study of CD8+CD57+ T cells in acquired aplastic anemia. TCRdb re-derived calls from the reads in MiXCR, one entry per CDR3 protein. The sample consists of fewer than 200,000 distinct CDR3 sequences, roughly 63% of them appearing once. The sample was sorted CD4+, CD8+, or CD8+CD57+ T cells (not recorded which) from PBMCs. The origin of the receptors is a human donor in good health. The CDR3 runs from the conserved cysteine through the conserved F or W. The D gene is left open where the match is weak. Clone sizes are given selectively: once, few, many, or a class where the clone is expanded.

TRBD1 - TRBJ1-2 TRBV12-3/TRBV12-4 CASRRQGNYGYTF TGTGCCAGCAGGCGACAGGGAAACTATGGCTACACCTTC
- - TRBJ1-1 TRBV29-1 CSVTRGDPNTEAFF TGCAGCGTTACGAGGGGAGATCCGAACACTGAAGCTTTCTTT
TRBD2 many TRBJ2-7 TRBV30 CAWGLGLREQYF TGTGCCTGGGGACTAGGTTTACGGGAGCAGTACTTC
- many TRBJ2-1 TRBV20-1 CSVQRDSSYNEQFF TGCAGTGTACAGCGGGACAGCTCCTACAATGAGCAGTTCTTC
TRBD1 many TRBJ2-2 TRBV7-3 CASSLKGQANTGELFF TGTGCCAGCAGCTTAAAGGGACAGGCAAACACCGGGGAGCTGTTTTTT
TRBD2 many TRBJ2-7 TRBV7-6 CASSPGLAVEQYF TGTGCCAGCAGCCCCGGACTAGCTGTCGAGCAGTACTTC
- medium-sized TRBJ1-1 TRBV29-1 CSAAGGGDTEAFF TGCAGCGCCGCTGGGGGTGGGGACACTGAAGCTTTCTTT
- many TRBJ2-2 TRBV9 CASSDRFTGELFF TGTGCCAGCAGCGATCGTTTCACCGGGGAGCTGTTTTTT
TRBD2 - TRBJ2-7 TRBV6-1 CASSYSSGGSYEQYF TGTGCCAGCAGTTACTCTAGCGGGGGCTCCTACGAGCAGTACTTC
- - TRBJ1-4 TRBV6-1 CASSYRLRDATNEKLFF TGTGCCAGCAGTTATAGGCTGCGAGATGCAACTAATGAAAAACTGTTTTTT
- many TRBJ2-6 TRBV7-9 CASSRLTSSGANVLTF TGTGCCAGCAGCCGACTCACTAGCTCTGGGGCCAACGTCCTGACTTTC
TRBD1 - TRBJ1-1 TRBV29-1 CSVTQGGNTEAFF TGCAGCGTCACACAGGGGGGAAACACTGAAGCTTTCTTT
- - TRBJ1-1 TRBV5-1 CASSRTGNTEAFF TGCGCCAGCAGCCGAACAGGGAACACTGAGGCTTTCTTT
- - TRBJ2-1 TRBV6-6 CASSYSTRGNEQFF TGTGCCAGCAGTTACTCGACAAGAGGCAATGAGCAGTTCTTC
TRBD1 - TRBJ1-1 TRBV7-9 CASSPGTATEAFF TGTGCCAGCAGCCCCGGGACAGCTACTGAAGCTTTCTTT
TRBD2 - TRBJ2-1 TRBV7-8 CASSQLAAYNEQFF TGTGCCAGCAGCCAACTAGCGGCCTACAATGAGCAGTTCTTC
- once TRBJ2-5 TRBV5-1 CASSFRSYQETQYF TGCGCCAGCAGCTTTAGGTCGTACCAAGAGACCCAGTACTTC
TRBD1 - TRBJ2-2 TRBV29-1 CSVAVTGTESGELFF TGCAGCGTTGCGGTTACCGGGACAGAGTCCGGGGAGCTGTTTTTT
TRBD2 - TRBJ2-1 TRBV4-2 CASSQEVAGSVGNEQFF TGTGCCAGCAGCCAAGAGGTAGCGGGTTCCGTCGGCAATGAGCAGTTCTTC
- - TRBJ2-1 TRBV10-3 CAISVERFGQNGQFF TGTGCCATCAGTGTTGAGAGGTTCGGGCAGAATGGGCAGTTCTTC
- - TRBJ2-5 TRBV12-3/TRBV12-4 CASSKGGRETQYF TGTGCCAGCAGTAAGGGGGGCCGTGAGACCCAGTACTTC